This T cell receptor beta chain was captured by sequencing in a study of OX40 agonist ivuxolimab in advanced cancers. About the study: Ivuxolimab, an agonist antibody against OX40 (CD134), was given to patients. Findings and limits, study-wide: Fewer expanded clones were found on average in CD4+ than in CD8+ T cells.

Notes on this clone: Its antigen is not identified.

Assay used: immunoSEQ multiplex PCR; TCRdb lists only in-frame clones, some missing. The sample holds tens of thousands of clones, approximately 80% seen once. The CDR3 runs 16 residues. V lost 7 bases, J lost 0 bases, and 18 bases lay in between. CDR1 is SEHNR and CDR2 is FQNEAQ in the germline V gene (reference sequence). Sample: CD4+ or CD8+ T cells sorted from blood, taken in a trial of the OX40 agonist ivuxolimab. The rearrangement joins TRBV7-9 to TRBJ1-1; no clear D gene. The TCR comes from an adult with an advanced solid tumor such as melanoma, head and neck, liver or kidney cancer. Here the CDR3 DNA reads TGTGCCAGCACCACAAGGTCCGGATACATGAACACTGAAGCTTTCTTT. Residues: CASTTRSGYMNTEAFF.